The 25 T cell receptor beta chains below come from one sample, sequenced in a study of T cells in Graves' hyperthyroidism and ophthalmopathy. RNA transcripts gave rise to amplified TCR beta CDR3 regions. The primer set for the first-round RT-PCR of the TCR CDR3 was HTBI. TCRdb processed the multiplex PCR reads anew with MiXCR; each CDR3 protein has one entry. The profile shows about 600,000 distinct CDR3 sequences, around 15% of them singletons. Sample: blood. The source is a woman aged 40 to 50 with Graves' ophthalmopathy.

In this sample, this clonotype turned up a few times. The genes are TRBV20-1 and TRBJ2-3; no clear D. Trimming shortened V by 1 base and J by 1 base, and 12 bases separated the two germline ends. CDR3 length equals 15 residues. CDR1 and CDR2 (germline): DFQATT, SNEGSKA (reference sequence). The CDR3 DNA reads as TGCAGTGCTAGAGGGGGTGGGGTCGGCACAGATACGCAGTATTTT. Its protein is CSARGGGVGTDTQYF.

This clonotype was seen a handful of times. The rearrangement uses TRBV7-9 and TRBJ2-1, with 8 bases matching TRBD2. The V and J ends lost 5 bases and 9 bases, in that order; junction bases with no gene match: 6. This CDR3 spans 13 amino acids. Germline CDR1 SEHNR, CDR2 FQNEAQ (reference sequence). The DNA for the CDR3 is TGTGCCAGCAGCCCCGGACTAGCCACTGAGCAGTTCTTC. This codes for CASSPGLATEQFF. Supplemented by reference TRBV7-9 and TRBJ2-1, the full variable domain reads DTGVSQNPRHKITKRGQNVTFRCDPISEHNRLYWYRQTLGQGPEFLTYFQNEAQLEKSRLLSDRFSAERPKGSFSTLEIQRTEQGDSAMYLCASSPGLATEQFFGPGTRLTVL.

J is TRBJ1-6 and V is TRBV13; a possible D gene is TRBD1 (6 bases). This CDR3 comprises 16 residues. Trimming removed 0 bases at V and 6 bases at J, with 12 bases between. CDR1 and CDR2 (germline): PRHDT, FYEKMQ (reference sequence). As DNA, the CDR3 is TGTGCCAGCAGCTTAGGCGGGGGAGGGGGTAATTCACCCCTCCACTTT. Translating gives CASSLGGGGGNSPLHF.

At least ten counts were recorded for this clonotype. The chain employs TRBV2 and TRBJ2-3; 13 bases align to TRBD2. The V gene's germline CDR1 is SNHLY and CDR2 FYNNEI. This CDR3 comprises 17 residues. Trimming took 7 bases from V and 1 from J; bases not matched to a gene: 8. CDR3 protein: CASNPTGLAGRTDTQYF. The CDR3 DNA is TGTGCCAGCAACCCTACGGGACTAGCGGGGCGCACAGATACGCAGTATTTT.

The genes are TRBV30 and TRBJ2-5; D not certain. The length of the CDR3 is 11 residues. The V end lost 5 bases, the J end lost 5 bases, and 9 bases lay between the germline ends. CDR1 is GTSNPN, CDR2 SVGIG, per germline (reference sequence). The CDR3 DNA reads as TGTGCCTGGGGGCTCAGGGAGACCCAGTACTTC. Amino acid sequence: CAWGLRETQYF. Drawing the rest from reference TRBV30 and TRBJ2-5, the complete variable domain is SQTIHQWPATLVQPVGSPLSLECTVEGTSNPNLYWYRQAAGRGLQLLFYSVGIGQISSEVPQNLSASRPQDRQFILSSKKLLLSDSGFYLCAWGLRETQYFGPGTRLLVL.

As for this clonotype: A junction boundary mismatches the germline segment, possibly from a read error. The CDR3 here is CANSERDRGRSTEAFF. The CDR3 bases are TGTGCCAACAGTGAAAGGGACAGGGGGAGGAGCACTGAAGCTTTCTTT. The rearrangement uses TRBV6-1 and TRBJ1-1, with 11 nucleotides matching TRBD1. The CDR3 runs to 16 residues. Germline V CDR1 and CDR2: MNHNS, SASEGT.

In this sample, this clonotype turned up a few times. V is TRBV28 and J is TRBJ2-4; TRBD1 aligns across 8 bases. The CDR3 spans 16 residues. The V segment lost 3 bases and the J segment 6 bases; nucleotides outside the gene matches: 10. Per the germline V gene, CDR1 is MDHEN and CDR2 is SYDVKM. For the CDR3, the DNA is TGTGCCAGCAGTTTTTTCATGACAGGGGAGATAAACATTCAGTACTTC. Protein: CASSFFMTGEINIQYF.

The CDR3 reads CASSAPGQHNEKLFF. CDR3 sequence (DNA): TGTGCCAGCAGTGCTCCGGGACAGCATAATGAAAAACTGTTTTTT. This chain connects TRBV6-1 to TRBJ1-4; 7 bases fit TRBD1. This CDR3 is 15 amino acids long. J gave up 4 bases and V 4 bases, and 6 bases lay outside the gene matches. The germline V gene encodes CDR1 MNHNS and CDR2 SASEGT.

This clonotype appeared many times. This chain links TRBV28 with TRBJ2-7, with 8 bases lining up with TRBD1. CDR3 length: 17 amino acids. J gave up 0 bases and V 6 bases, and 13 bases lay outside the gene matches. In germline, CDR1 is MDHEN, CDR2 SYDVKM. The CDR3 loop is CASSLRYSGTGSYEQYF. The CDR3 DNA reads as TGTGCCAGCAGCCTACGGTACTCCGGGACAGGCTCCTACGAGCAGTACTTC.

This clonotype was seen at least ten times. In DNA, the CDR3 is TGTGCCAGCAGTGCTGCCTGGGACACTGAAGCTTTCTTT. This translates into CASSAAWDTEAFF. The chain carries TRBV28 and TRBJ1-1, with unresolved D. The CDR3 is 13 residues long. Per the germline V gene, CDR1 is MDHEN and CDR2 is SYDVKM. Trimming removed 5 bases from V and 3 bases from J, with 10 bases in between. Looking up the rest from reference TRBV28 and TRBJ1-1 gives the full variable domain: DVKVTQSSRYLVKRTGEKVFLECVQDMDHENMFWYRQDPGLGLRLIYFSYDVKMKEKGDIPEGYSVSREKKERFSLILESASTNQTSMYLCASSAAWDTEAFFGQGTRLTVV.

At least ten counts were recorded for this clonotype. This rearrangement joins TRBV18 to TRBJ1-3; no clear D gene. This CDR3 is 14 amino acids long. The germline gives CDR1 KGHSH, CDR2 LQKENI. V was trimmed by 0 bases and J by 2 bases, leaving 5 bases between them. The CDR3 region is CASSPPLTGNTIYF. For the CDR3, the DNA is TGTGCCAGCTCACCACCCTTAACTGGAAACACCATATATTTT.

The gene calls are TRBV4-1 and TRBJ2-4, with D perhaps TRBD2 (6 bases). The CDR3 totals 18 residues. The germline V gene encodes CDR1 MGHRA and CDR2 YSYEKL. Trimming removed 1 base at V and 1 base at J, with 17 bases between. The CDR3 region is CASSQGRGSGVAKNIQYF. DNA for the CDR3: TGCGCCAGCAGCCAAGGGAGGGGATCCGGGGTTGCCAAAAACATTCAGTACTTC.

This rearrangement joins TRBV12-3 or TRBV12-4 to TRBJ1-6; D remains ambiguous. The CDR3 is made up of 12 amino acids. V was clipped by 1 base and J by 16 bases, with 11 bases between them. The CDR3 coding sequence is TGTGCCAGCAGTTTAGGTGTGGGTGGTCTCCACTTT. Encoded protein: CASSLGVGGLHF.

The chain uses TRBV5-1 and TRBJ2-5, with D maybe TRBD2 (6 bases). This CDR3 is built from 17 residues. V was clipped by 0 bases and J by 4 bases, with 19 bases between them. CDR1 and CDR2 (germline): SGHRS, YFSETQ. CDR3 sequence: CASSLALGRKMGETQYF. The CDR3, as DNA: TGCGCCAGCAGCTTGGCCCTAGGGAGGAAAATGGGAGAGACCCAGTACTTC.

V is TRBV9 and J is TRBJ2-1; no clear D. V lost 2 bases to trimming and J lost 8 bases, with 14 bases between them. CDR1 is SGDLS, CDR2 YYNGEE, per germline. The length of the CDR3 is 14 residues. The CDR3 DNA follows: TGTGCCAGCAGCGTGGCCTATCGTGGCGATGAGCAGTTCTTC. Translation gives CASSVAYRGDEQFF.

Here the CDR3 reads CASSLDGMTPLHF. For the CDR3, the DNA is TGTGCCAGCAGCTTAGACGGGATGACGCCCCTCCACTTT. V gene TRBV7-9 combines with J gene TRBJ1-6; D remains unclear. The germline gives CDR1 SEHNR, CDR2 FQNEAQ (reference sequence). The CDR3 spans 13 residues. V lost 1 base and J 13 bases, leaving 11 bases between the germline ends.

This clonotype came up many times. V and J are TRBV10-3 and TRBJ2-1; 8 bases align to TRBD2. V was pared by 5 bases and J by 0 bases, with 6 bases of the junction left unmatched. The germline V gene encodes CDR1 ENHRY and CDR2 SYGVKD. This CDR3 region has 16 residues. The CDR3: CAISRAAGDSYNEQFF. CDR3 DNA sequence: TGTGCCATCAGTCGGGCAGCGGGAGACTCCTACAATGAGCAGTTCTTC.

This clonotype has a count of ten or more. V and J are TRBV2 and TRBJ2-3, with D perhaps TRBD1 or TRBD2 (5 bases each). The CDR3 length is 14 residues. CDR1 and CDR2 (germline): SNHLY, FYNNEI. V lost 2 bases, J lost 7 bases, and 13 bases lay in between. The CDR3: CASSEMRGRNTQYF. CDR3 coding DNA: TGTGCCAGCAGTGAAATGAGGGGCAGGAATACGCAGTATTTT.

The chain is built from TRBV6-2 or TRBV6-3 and TRBJ2-4, with D maybe TRBD2 (5 bases). The germline CDR1 and CDR2 sequences are MNHEY and SVGEGT. The CDR3 runs to 14 residues. Trimming shortened V by 7 bases and J by 5 bases, and 15 bases separated the two germline ends. The CDR3 bases are TGTGCCAGCAATCCGGGGTTGGGTCAAAACATTCAGTACTTC. Translated, it gives CASNPGLGQNIQYF.

This clonotype was recorded many times. V usage is TRBV7-8 and J usage is TRBJ2-1, with D maybe TRBD1 (6 bases). CDR3 length: 12 residues. Per the germline V gene, CDR1 is SGHVS and CDR2 is FQNEAQ. V lost 5 bases and J 8 bases, leaving 10 bases between the germline ends. The CDR3: CASSRQVDEQFF. As DNA, the CDR3 is TGTGCCAGCAGCCGACAGGTGGATGAGCAGTTCTTC.

This clonotype was seen only a few times. The J gene is TRBJ2-2, the V gene TRBV4-1, with D unclear. The V end lost 1 base, the J end lost 0 bases, and 9 bases lay between the germline ends. Germline V gene sequence: CDR1 MGHRA, CDR2 YSYEKL. The CDR3 length is 16 residues. CDR3 residues: CASSQGSGTNTGELFF. CDR3 DNA sequence: TGCGCCAGCAGCCAAGGGAGTGGGACGAACACCGGGGAGCTGTTTTTT.

This clonotype was counted ten times or more. One end of the junction varies from germline; a read error may be responsible. In nucleotides, the CDR3 is TGTGCCAGCAGTGGAGGCACGAGCACAGATACGCAGTATTTT. Amino acids: CASSGGTSTDTQYF. The V gene is TRBV5-1, the J gene TRBJ2-3; D possibly corresponds to TRBD2 (5 bases). CDR3 length: 14 amino acids. Germline V gene lookup returns CDR1 SGHRS and CDR2 YFSETQ.

This clonotype has at least ten counts. This sequence joins TRBV2 and TRBJ1-4; 7 nucleotides align to TRBD1. CDR1 and CDR2 (germline): SNHLY, FYNNEI. Trimming took 6 bases from V and 7 from J; bases not matched to a gene: 5. The CDR3 extends over 13 amino acids. The CDR3 loop reads CASRGTVGEKLFF. CDR3 coding DNA: TGTGCCAGCAGGGGGACAGTGGGTGAAAAACTGTTTTTT.

The chain employs TRBV6-1 and TRBJ2-2, with 9 bases lining up with TRBD1. Trimming removed 5 bases from V and 7 bases from J; junction bases left unmatched: 8. The CDR3 is made up of 15 amino acids. Germline lookup yields CDR1 MNHNS and CDR2 SASEGT. For the CDR3, the DNA is TGTGCCAGCAGTCGACCCCGGACAGGGGACGGGGAGCTGTTTTTT. Residues: CASSRPRTGDGELFF.

V is TRBV7-9 and J is TRBJ1-6; the match to TRBD1 covers 7 bases. Germline trimming cut 5 bases from V and 0 bases from J; bases unmatched to any gene: 10. The CDR3 contains 18 residues. CDR1 SEHNR and CDR2 FQNEAQ come from the germline V gene (reference sequence). The CDR3: CASSRGNRGNSYNSPLHF. CDR3 DNA sequence: TGTGCCAGCAGCCGAGGGAACAGGGGAAACTCCTATAATTCACCCCTCCACTTT.